The clone carrying this T cell receptor (beta chain) appeared a few times. This entry is derived from a study of T-cell reconstitution after alpha-beta-depleted transplantation in children. Preparation of the TCRbeta library involved a method that used unique molecular identifiers. TCRdb independently ran MiXCR on the PCR reads; one entry per CDR3 protein. Of some 290,000 distinct CDR3 sequences listed, 23% are singletons. This CDR3 is 15 amino acids long. Germline lookup yields CDR1 SGHRS and CDR2 YFSETQ. Trimming cost V 3 bases and J 4 bases; bases outside gene matches: 3. The source material was PBMCs, mostly from graft donor cells, sampled 180 days after TCRalphabeta/CD19-depleted stem cell transplant. V usage is TRBV5-1 and J usage is TRBJ2-3; TRBD2 matches at 12 bases. The receptor comes from a male patient between 10 and 17 years old who had a stem cell transplant for acute lymphoblastic leukemia, so the T cells may come from the graft donor. This CDR3 reads CASSSSGREADTQYF. The DNA for the CDR3 is TGCGCCAGCAGCTCTAGCGGGAGGGAGGCAGATACGCAGTATTTT.